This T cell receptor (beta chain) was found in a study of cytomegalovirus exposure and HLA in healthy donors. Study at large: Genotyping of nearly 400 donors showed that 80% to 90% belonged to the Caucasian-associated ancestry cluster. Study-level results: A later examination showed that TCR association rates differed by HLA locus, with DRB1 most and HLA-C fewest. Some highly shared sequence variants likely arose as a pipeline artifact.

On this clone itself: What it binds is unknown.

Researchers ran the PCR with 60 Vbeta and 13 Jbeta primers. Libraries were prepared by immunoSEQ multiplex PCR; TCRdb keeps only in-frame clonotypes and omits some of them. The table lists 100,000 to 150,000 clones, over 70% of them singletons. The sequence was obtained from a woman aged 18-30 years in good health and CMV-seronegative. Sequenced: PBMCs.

This CDR3 is CAWNDKPGGHEQFF. The CDR3 region has the DNA TGTGCCTGGAACGACAAGCCAGGGGGGCATGAGCAGTTCTTC. This chain joins TRBV30 and TRBJ2-1, with D tentatively TRBD1 (7 bases). Germline lookup yields CDR1 GTSNPN and CDR2 SVGIG (reference sequence). This CDR3 contains 14 residues. V was pared by 4 bases and J by 8 bases, with 18 bases between.